This entry describes one T cell receptor (beta chain). The antigen remains undetermined. The data were obtained in a study of tumor-infiltrating lymphocytes in primary liver carcinoma. Study summary: Productive TCRbeta read yields ran from roughly 3.7 to 6.8 million per sample and were similar between tissues. Overall study findings and caveats: Reduced overlap was seen in tumor-adjacent and tumor-blood pairs versus tumor region pairs.

From around 530 ng of total RNA, TCR beta-specific cDNA was reverse-transcribed using a constant-region primer. ARM-PCR was slightly modified, and three nested multiplex PCR rounds with it gave rise to the TCR beta libraries. PCR rounds one and two used TRBV1-TRBV30 forward primers with a C-beta reverse primer for 10 cycles each. TCRdb itself ran the multiplex PCR reads through MiXCR, one entry per CDR3 protein. The sample has about 180,000 distinct CDR3 sequences, 50% to 75% seen once. They got blood RNA out of unsorted whole blood and also pulled out germline DNA. Donors were untreated and chronically infected with HBV. V was cut by 3 bases and J by 4 bases, with 21 bases left in between. This CDR3 has 17 residues. The V gene's germline CDR1 is LGHNA and CDR2 YNFKEQ.

The source of this sequence is a man aged 35-49 years with primary liver carcinoma and hepatitis B virus infection. The sequenced sample was peripheral blood. V and J are TRBV4-2 and TRBJ1-2; no clear D. The CDR3 nucleotides read TGTGCCAGCAGCCAGGACCATGCCGCCTGGCAGCTCTATGGCTACACCTTC. As protein: CASSQDHAAWQLYGYTF.